This note documents a single T cell receptor beta chain sequence. Its antigen is currently unknown. This sample was taken from a study of CXCR3-negative and CXCR3-positive naive CD8 T cells. Study overall: Roughly 130 million TRB reads in total, about 1.5 +/- 0.3 million per library.

Findings of the study overall: Naive cells that were CXCR3-positive had more hydrophobic TRB CDR3s (compared with CXCR3-negative naive cells). The study found comparably high diversity in both naive subsets and much lower diversity in memory CD8+ cells.

The study sorted every CD8+ T cell subset in triplicate at 280,000 or so cells each. It was by 5' RACE with UMI labels that the TRB cDNA libraries were prepared. TCRdb reprocessed the 5' RACE reads and reports one entry per CDR3 protein, with no DNA. The data show about 130,000 distinct CDR3 sequences, and the top ten clones hold under 0.5%. This clonotype was obtained from a human donor in good health. Some clones in this sample may be carry-over from other donors' samples. The specimen was naive CXCR3- CD8+ T cells from blood. Documented subset: CD45RO-CCR7+CD27+CD95- naive CD8+ T cells lacking CXCR3 (TNR3-).

This CDR3 is CASSLVLGGRDTQYF. This sequence joins TRBV7-2 and TRBJ2-3; the TCRdb D gene call, TRBD2, has no DNA to confirm it. Germline V CDR1 and CDR2: SGHTA, FQGNSA. This CDR3 is built from 15 residues.